One and the same sample provided the 29 T cell receptor beta chains below, sequenced in a study of blood T cell repertoires in COVID-19. This table comes from immunoSEQ multiplex PCR, and its TCRdb copy is limited to in-frame clones, with some not included. The sample carries approximately 24,000 clones, 85% to 90% recorded once. The source material was peripheral blood. The receptors stem from a human donor with active COVID-19. The donor label of this sample is uncertain.

In this sample, this clone turned up once. This rearrangement joins TRBV2 to TRBJ1-1; no clear D. Germline lookup yields CDR1 SNHLY and CDR2 FYNNEI. CDR3 length: 14 residues. The ends were cut back, 6 bases at V and 1 base at J, with 12 bases in the middle. The CDR3: CASSFVVGNTEAFF. The CDR3 DNA reads TGTGCCAGCAGCTTCGTGGTCGGGAACACTGAAGCTTTCTTT.

This rearrangement joins TRBV29-1 to TRBJ2-3, with a tentative D call TRBD2 (7 bases). Germline V gives CDR1 SQVTM, CDR2 ANQGSEA. This CDR3 spans 14 amino acids. V dropped 7 bases and J dropped 4 bases, with 18 bases sitting between them. CDR3 DNA: TGCAGCGCCCAGGGGCGGGGGAGGGCAGATACGCAGTATTTT. Its translation: CSAQGRGRADTQYF.

The rearrangement links TRBV10-3 to TRBJ2-7; no reliable D call. The CDR3 consists of 11 residues. Trimming removed 4 bases from V and 5 bases from J, with 6 bases in between. Germline-derived CDR1 and CDR2 are ENHRY and SYGVKD. Written as DNA, the CDR3 is TGTGCCATCAGTGTGCAGGACGAGCAGTACTTC. It encodes CAISVQDEQYF.

This chain connects TRBV7-8 to TRBJ1-1, with 8 positions matching TRBD1. Germline V gene lookup returns CDR1 SGHVS and CDR2 FQNEAQ. This CDR3 has 14 amino acids. The ends lost 6 bases at V and 3 bases at J; junction bases unmatched: 6. The CDR3 region is CASSFDRGDTEAFF. The CDR3 DNA is TGTGCCAGCAGTTTCGACAGGGGCGACACTGAAGCTTTCTTT.

The V and J genes are TRBV5-8 and TRBJ2-7, with D maybe TRBD1 (5 bases). V dropped 0 bases and J dropped 2 bases, with 9 bases sitting between them. The CDR3 spans 14 residues. The germline V gene encodes CDR1 SGHTS and CDR2 YDEGEE. CDR3 nucleotide sequence: TGTGCCAGCAGCTTGGACAGGTATGCCTACGAGCAGTACTTC. It encodes CASSLDRYAYEQYF.

V and J are TRBV7-9 and TRBJ2-7, with 7 bases identical to TRBD1. The ends lost 10 bases at V and 3 bases at J; junction bases unmatched: 6. The CDR3 sequence is 12 residues long. Looked up from germline, CDR1 is SEHNR and CDR2 is FQNEAQ (reference sequence). This CDR3 reads CATGTANYEQYF. CDR3 DNA sequence: TGTGCCACCGGGACAGCAAACTACGAGCAGTACTTC.

V and J are TRBV30 and TRBJ1-3, with D possibly being TRBD1 (5 bases). The length of the CDR3 is 14 residues. The germline V gene has CDR1 GTSNPN and CDR2 SVGIG (reference sequence). V lost 3 bases and J 4 bases, leaving 13 bases between the germline ends. CDR3 residues: CAWSRGTAGNTIYF. The CDR3 region has the DNA TGTGCCTGGAGCCGGGGGACGGCAGGAAACACCATATATTTT.

This chain uses TRBV9 with TRBJ2-5; D not resolved. Germline V CDR1 and CDR2: SGDLS, YYNGEE. The CDR3 runs to 17 residues. V was pared by 0 bases and J by 5 bases, with 20 bases between. CDR3 sequence: CASSVEIEATEVETQYF. Here the CDR3 DNA reads TGTGCCAGCAGCGTAGAGATAGAGGCAACCGAGGTGGAGACCCAGTACTTC. The complete variable domain, with remaining parts taken from reference TRBV9 and TRBJ2-5, reads DSGVTQTPKHLITATGQRVTLRCSPRSGDLSVYWYQQSLDQGLQFLIQYYNGEERAKGNILERFSAQQFPDLHSELNLSSLELGDSALYFCASSVEIEATEVETQYFGPGTRLLVL.

The chain carries TRBV7-2 and TRBJ1-2; D is unresolved. Trimming took off 1 base at V and 8 bases at J, with 11 bases between the two ends. CDR1 is SGHTA and CDR2 is FQGNSA in the germline V gene. The CDR3 is 13 amino acids. CDR3: CASSLVNWEGYTF. The CDR3 DNA reads TGTGCCAGCAGCTTAGTGAATTGGGAGGGCTACACCTTC.

This chain connects TRBV7-9 to TRBJ2-1; 7 nucleotides align to TRBD2. The germline V gene has CDR1 SEHNR and CDR2 FQNEAQ (reference sequence). V shed 8 bases, J shed 4 bases, and the junction held 5 bases outside the gene matches. The CDR3 runs to 13 residues. The CDR3 is CASQAGMYNEQFF. CDR3 nucleotide sequence: TGTGCCAGCCAAGCGGGAATGTACAATGAGCAGTTCTTC.

The J gene is TRBJ1-2, the V gene TRBV19; 9 bases are shared with TRBD1. Germline CDR1 LNHDA, CDR2 SQIVND (reference sequence). This CDR3 is built from 15 residues. After removal of 4 bases from V and 6 bases from J, the junction contained 9 bases not matched to a gene. CDR3 nucleotides: TGTGCCAGTAGTACGTACTGGCGGACAGGGGATGGCTACACCTTC. This sequence encodes CASSTYWRTGDGYTF.

The genes are TRBV19 and TRBJ2-5; 7 positions match TRBD2. J gave up 2 bases and V 3 bases, and 6 bases lay outside the gene matches. CDR1 and CDR2 from the germline V gene are LNHDA and SQIVND (reference sequence). The CDR3 totals 15 residues. The CDR3 bases are TGTGCCAGTAGTATCGGGGGTAGCGGGCAAGAGACCCAGTACTTC. Protein sequence: CASSIGGSGQETQYF.

V gene TRBV5-5 combines with J gene TRBJ1-2; 9 bases agree with TRBD1. CDR3 size: 16 residues. Germline trimming cut 0 bases from V and 2 bases from J; bases unmatched to any gene: 5. Germline CDR1 reads SGHKS; CDR2 reads YYEKEE (reference sequence). The CDR3: CASSLAPGQGNYGYTF. The CDR3 DNA reads TGTGCCAGCAGCTTGGCCCCGGGACAGGGAAACTATGGCTACACCTTC.

The chain employs TRBV28 and TRBJ1-1, with D possibly TRBD1 on 6 matching bases. Trimming shortened V by 3 bases and J by 0 bases, and 11 bases separated the two germline ends. CDR1 is MDHEN and CDR2 is SYDVKM in the germline V gene. The CDR3 is made up of 15 amino acids. The CDR3 DNA reads as TGTGCCAGCAGTTTGGGACATTTCATGAACACTGAAGCTTTCTTT. Protein sequence: CASSLGHFMNTEAFF.

The chain couples TRBV2 to TRBJ2-7; a weak D match, TRBD2 (7 bases). Per the germline V gene, CDR1 is SNHLY and CDR2 is FYNNEI. Trimming pared 6 bases from V and 3 bases from J, leaving 15 bases between. CDR3 length: 14 residues. The CDR3 is CASRQRGGDYEQYF. In nucleotides, the CDR3 is TGTGCCAGCAGGCAGAGAGGGGGGGACTACGAGCAGTACTTC.

The J gene is TRBJ2-1, the V gene TRBV19; 10 nucleotides match TRBD1. Germline lookup yields CDR1 LNHDA and CDR2 SQIVND (reference sequence). This CDR3 is 18 amino acids long. V lost 8 bases and J lost 3; bases outside the gene matches: 16. The CDR3 bases are TGTGCCAGTGACCCGCCGGGACAGGGGCCCCGAGGCTACAATGAGCAGTTCTTC. Translation: CASDPPGQGPRGYNEQFF.

This clone showed up just once. This sequence joins TRBV7-6 and TRBJ1-4; 9 nucleotides match TRBD1. The CDR3 contains 15 residues. Trimming at V came to 5 bases and at J to 4 bases, leaving 5 bases not matched to a gene. The germline CDR1 and CDR2 sequences are SGHVS and FNYEAQ. In DNA form, the CDR3 reads TGTGCCAGCAGCCCCGGACAGGGGCATAATGAAAAACTGTTTTTT. The encoded protein is CASSPGQGHNEKLFF.

The rearrangement uses TRBV12-3 or TRBV12-4 and TRBJ2-3; tentative D call: TRBD2 (5 bases). The CDR3 contains 13 residues. Trimming took 6 bases from V and 5 from J, leaving 12 bases between them. CDR3 coding DNA: TGTGCCAGCAGATTGGAGGTAGGAGATACGCAGTATTTT. Translation: CASRLEVGDTQYF.

V and J are TRBV5-1 and TRBJ2-3, with TRBD2 matching over 10 bases. Germline V gene sequence: CDR1 SGHRS, CDR2 YFSETQ. This CDR3 contains 18 residues. The V and J ends lost 0 bases and 1 base, in that order; junction bases with no gene match: 8. CDR3 region: CASSLVLAGVGGTDTQYF. The CDR3, as DNA: TGCGCCAGCAGCTTGGTGCTAGCGGGAGTTGGTGGCACAGATACGCAGTATTTT.

The V and J genes are TRBV18 and TRBJ2-3; 11 nucleotides agree with TRBD2. This CDR3 spans 16 amino acids. With V trimmed by 3 bases and J by 3 bases, 5 bases remained unmatched. Germline loops: CDR1 KGHSH, CDR2 LQKENI. In DNA form, the CDR3 reads TGTGCCAGCTCACCCCCCGGGACTAGCGGAACAGATACGCAGTATTTT. Amino acids: CASSPPGTSGTDTQYF.

The CDR3 bases are TGTGCCACCACAGATACGGACAGTCGTGAAGCTTTCTTT. Residues: CATTDTDSREAFF. The gene calls are TRBV6-5 and TRBJ1-1, with TRBD1 as a possible D gene (6 bases). CDR1 and CDR2 from the germline V gene are MNHEY and SVGAGI. V was trimmed by 10 bases and J by 7 bases, leaving 19 bases between them. CDR3 size: 13 residues.

V gene TRBV7-2 combines with J gene TRBJ1-1; D unclear. In germline, CDR1 is SGHTA, CDR2 FQGNSA. Trimming shortened V by 0 bases and J by 6 bases, and 8 bases separated the two germline ends. The CDR3 spans 13 residues. CDR3 in DNA: TGTGCCAGCAGCTTAGCTCTGGCAGCTGAAGCTTTCTTT. Protein: CASSLALAAEAFF. Filled out from reference TRBV7-2 and TRBJ1-1, the complete variable domain reads GAGVSQSPSNKVTEKGKDVELRCDPISGHTALYWYRQSLGQGLEFLIYFQGNSAPDKSGLPSDRFSAERTGGSVSTLTIQRTQQEDSAVYLCASSLALAAEAFFGQGTRLTVV.

DNA of the CDR3: TGTGCCAGCTCACCTTCTAGCACAGATACGCAGTATTTT. This sequence encodes CASSPSSTDTQYF. The gene calls are TRBV18 and TRBJ2-3; D is uncertain. Germline V CDR1 and CDR2: KGHSH, LQKENI. V was trimmed by 3 bases and J by 0 bases, leaving 4 bases between them. This CDR3 has 13 residues.

This clone was found a few times. The chain has TRBV7-9 and TRBJ2-3; D is unclear. This CDR3 region has 13 residues. The germline V gene encodes CDR1 SEHNR and CDR2 FQNEAQ (reference sequence). Trimming left V 4 bases short and J 7 bases short, with 12 bases between. In DNA, the CDR3 is TGTGCCAGCAGCTCGTTTTTGGAGTATACGCAGTATTTT. Its protein product is CASSSFLEYTQYF.

There are a few counts of this clone. This chain joins TRBV7-9 and TRBJ1-4; D is undetermined. Looked up from germline, CDR1 is SEHNR and CDR2 is FQNEAQ (reference sequence). There are 14 residues in the CDR3. V lost 1 base, J lost 7 bases, and 10 bases lay in between. The CDR3 reads CASSLDIFLEKLFF. CDR3 coding DNA: TGTGCCAGCAGCTTAGATATTTTTCTTGAAAAACTGTTTTTT.

The table lists this clone with a count of one. This chain uses TRBV5-1 with TRBJ2-3, with TRBD2 matching 8 bases. The V gene end was trimmed by 4 bases and the J gene end by 6 bases; junction bases not matched to a gene: 7. Germline V gene lookup returns CDR1 SGHRS and CDR2 YFSETQ. This CDR3 spans 14 amino acids. CDR3 loop: CASSKTSSGDTQYF. The CDR3 DNA sequence: TGCGCCAGCAGCAAGACCTCTAGCGGGGATACGCAGTATTTT.

The V and J genes are TRBV6-5 and TRBJ1-1; the match to TRBD1 covers 7 bases. There are 12 residues in the CDR3. Germline trimming cut 6 bases from V and 10 bases from J; bases unmatched to any gene: 8. Germline lookup yields CDR1 MNHEY and CDR2 SVGAGI. CDR3 sequence (DNA): TGTGCCAGCAGCCCCATAGGGGGCAGAGCTTTCTTT. Amino acid sequence: CASSPIGGRAFF.

This rearrangement joins TRBV6-1 to TRBJ1-1; D remains ambiguous. Germline V gives CDR1 MNHNS, CDR2 SASEGT. The CDR3 length is 13 residues. The V end was cut by 1 base, the J end by 5 bases, with 8 bases between. CDR3 residues: CASSEVDNTEAFF. The CDR3 nucleotides read TGTGCCAGCAGTGAAGTCGACAATACTGAAGCTTTCTTT.

V gene TRBV2 combines with J gene TRBJ2-7, with 11 bases aligning to TRBD2. Germline CDR1 is SNHLY and CDR2 is FYNNEI. V gave up 8 bases and J gave up 1 base; unmatched junction bases: 1. The CDR3 has 13 amino acids. The CDR3 DNA reads as TGTGCCAGCGGGACTAGCGGTTCCTACGAGCAGTACTTC. Translation: CASGTSGSYEQYF.